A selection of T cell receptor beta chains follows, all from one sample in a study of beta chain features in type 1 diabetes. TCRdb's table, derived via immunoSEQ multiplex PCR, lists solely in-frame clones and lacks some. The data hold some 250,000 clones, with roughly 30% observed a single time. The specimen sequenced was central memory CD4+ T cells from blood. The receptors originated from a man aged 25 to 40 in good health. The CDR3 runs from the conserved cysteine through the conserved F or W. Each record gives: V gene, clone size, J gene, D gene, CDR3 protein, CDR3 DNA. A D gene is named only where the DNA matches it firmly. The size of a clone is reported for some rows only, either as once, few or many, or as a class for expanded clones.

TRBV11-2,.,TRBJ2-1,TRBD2,CASRLAGTYNEQFF,TGTGCCAGCAGGCTAGCGGGAACCTACAATGAGCAGTTCTTC
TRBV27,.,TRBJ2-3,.,CATRATTDTQYF,TGTGCCACCCGGGCCACTACAGATACGCAGTATTTT
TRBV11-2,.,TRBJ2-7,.,CASSFYPNHHGEQYF,TGTGCCAGCAGCTTTTACCCCAACCACCATGGGGAGCAGTACTTC
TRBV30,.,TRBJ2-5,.,CAWSRTVQETQYF,TGTGCCTGGAGTCGGACGGTCCAAGAGACCCAGTACTTC
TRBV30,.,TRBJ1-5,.,CAWASGTGHNQPQHF,TGTGCCTGGGCCTCCGGGACGGGCCACAATCAGCCCCAGCATTTT
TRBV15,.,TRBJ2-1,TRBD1,CATRRDRGINEQFF,TGTGCCACCAGAAGGGACAGGGGAATCAATGAGCAGTTCTTC
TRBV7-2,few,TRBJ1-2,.,CASSSSGGLDGYTF,TGTGCCAGCAGCTCCTCGGGGGGCCTGGATGGCTACACCTTC
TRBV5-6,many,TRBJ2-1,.,CASEPRAAYNEQFF,TGTGCCAGCGAACCGCGGGCCGCCTACAATGAGCAGTTCTTC
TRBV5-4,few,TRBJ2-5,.,CASSSGGETQYF,TGTGCCAGCAGCTCTGGAGGGGAGACCCAGTACTTC
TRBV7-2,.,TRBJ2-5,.,CASSSALLSSPQETQYF,TGTGCCAGCAGCTCCGCCCTTCTGTCATCCCCCCAAGAGACCCAGTACTTC
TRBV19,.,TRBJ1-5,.,CASRPLGPEPQHF,TGTGCCAGTAGACCGCTGGGGCCTGAGCCCCAGCATTTT
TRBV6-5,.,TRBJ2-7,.,CASGPAAGPKQYF,TGTGCCAGCGGCCCCGCCGCCGGGCCTAAGCAGTACTTC
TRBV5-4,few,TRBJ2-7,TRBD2,CASSFGLAGAYEQYF,TGTGCCAGCAGCTTCGGACTAGCGGGAGCCTACGAGCAGTACTTC
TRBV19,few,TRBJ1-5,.,CASSIERAGPQHF,TGTGCCAGTAGCATCGAAAGGGCTGGGCCCCAGCATTTT
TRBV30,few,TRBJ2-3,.,CAWSLGLAPYTDTQYF,TGTGCCTGGAGCCTAGGACTCGCCCCGTACACAGATACGCAGTATTTT
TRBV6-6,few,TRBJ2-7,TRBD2,CASSYSGGGQYF,TGTGCCAGCAGTTACTCCGGCGGGGGGCAGTACTTC
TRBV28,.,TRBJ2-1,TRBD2,CASTRAGEAYNEQFF,TGTGCCAGCACCCGGGCGGGGGAGGCCTACAATGAGCAGTTCTTC
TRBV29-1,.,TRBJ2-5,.,CSAVAGTQVETQYF,TGCAGCGCTGTAGCCGGGACCCAGGTGGAGACCCAGTACTTC
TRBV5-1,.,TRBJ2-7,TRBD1,CASSDPGQRFSEQYF,TGCGCCAGCAGCGACCCGGGACAGAGGTTCTCCGAGCAGTACTTC
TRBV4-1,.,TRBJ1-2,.,CASSPTAGGRDYGYTF,TGCGCCAGCAGCCCCACGGCCGGGGGGCGAGACTATGGCTACACCTTC